This entry is about one T cell receptor (beta chain). The sample comes from a study of blood T cell repertoires in COVID-19. Looking at the study overall: In each case, the material was cDNA or gDNA derived from T cells, B-cell-depleted T cells, or PBMCs.

Original processing notes: By means of reference gene primer amplification, nucleated cell counts were estimated. Assay: immunoSEQ multiplex PCR; the TCRdb copy retains only in-frame clones and omits some. V, J and clone size are taken as reported in that table, and D and trimming were inferred from the DNA itself. This table holds around 220,000 clones, 70% to 85% found once. Seattle's enrolled individuals joined amid active infection and were then monitored longitudinally. Trimming removed 6 bases from V and 3 bases from J, with 12 bases in between. CDR1 is LNHDA and CDR2 is SQIVND in the germline V gene (reference sequence). The CDR3 spans 14 residues.

The specimen was peripheral blood. The chain recombines TRBV19 with TRBJ1-5; possibly TRBD1 for D (5 bases). This sequence originates from an elderly woman with COVID-19, enrolled during active disease. The CDR3 DNA sequence: TGTGCCAGTAGGGCGGGACTGTTCAATCAGCCCCAGCATTTT. This gives the protein CASRAGLFNQPQHF.